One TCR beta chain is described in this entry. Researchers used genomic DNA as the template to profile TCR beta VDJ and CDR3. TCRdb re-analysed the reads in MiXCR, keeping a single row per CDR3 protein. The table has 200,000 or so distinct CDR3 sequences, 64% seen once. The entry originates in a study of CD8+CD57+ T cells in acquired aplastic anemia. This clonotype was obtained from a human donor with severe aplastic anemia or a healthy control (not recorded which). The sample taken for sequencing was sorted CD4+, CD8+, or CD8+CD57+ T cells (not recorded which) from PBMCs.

Written as DNA, the CDR3 is TGCGCCAGCAGCGGTAATCCGGGACAGGGAGCCGGGGAGCAGTACTTC. This sequence encodes CASSGNPGQGAGEQYF. V usage is TRBV10-1 and J usage is TRBJ2-7; 9 bases fit TRBD1. V was clipped by 6 bases and J by 7 bases; unmatched bases: 16. CDR3 length: 16 residues. Germline V gene data show CDR1 as WNHNN and CDR2 as SYGVQD (reference sequence).